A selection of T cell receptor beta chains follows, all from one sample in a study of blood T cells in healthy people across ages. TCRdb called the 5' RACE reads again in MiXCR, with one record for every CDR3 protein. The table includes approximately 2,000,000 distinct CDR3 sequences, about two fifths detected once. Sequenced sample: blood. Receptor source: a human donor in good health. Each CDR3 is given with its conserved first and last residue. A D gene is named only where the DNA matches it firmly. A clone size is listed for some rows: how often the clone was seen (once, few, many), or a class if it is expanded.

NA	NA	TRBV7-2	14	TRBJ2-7	CASSSGTQPYEQYF	TGTGCCAGCTCCTCGGGGACACAGCCCTACGAGCAGTACTTC
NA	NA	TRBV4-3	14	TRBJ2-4	CASSQDWRGNIQYF	TGCGCCAGCAGCCAAGATTGGAGGGGAAACATTCAGTACTTC
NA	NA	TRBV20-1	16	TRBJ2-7	CSVRDYRSFSPYEQYF	TGCAGTGTTAGAGATTACCGGAGCTTCTCGCCCTACGAGCAGTACTTC
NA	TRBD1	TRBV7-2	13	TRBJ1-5	CASSFRGPQPQHF	TGTGCCAGCAGCTTCAGGGGGCCTCAGCCCCAGCATTTT
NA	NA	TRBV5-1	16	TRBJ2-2	CASQDTGAANTGELFF	TGCGCCAGCCAAGACACTGGAGCCGCGAACACCGGGGAGCTGTTTTTT
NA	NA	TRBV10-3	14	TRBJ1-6	CAIRVGDPNSPLHF	TGTGCCATCAGGGTAGGGGACCCTAATTCACCCCTCCACTTT
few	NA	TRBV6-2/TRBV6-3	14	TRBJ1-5	CASSYGYINQPQHF	TGTGCCAGCAGTTACGGCTATATAAATCAGCCCCAGCATTTT
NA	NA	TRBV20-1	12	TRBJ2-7	CSHYDGYYEQDF	TGCAGTCACTACGACGGATACTACGAGCAGGACTTC
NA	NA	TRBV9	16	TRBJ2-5	CASSVAIGGIQETQYF	TGTGCCAGCAGCGTAGCTATTGGCGGGATTCAAGAGACCCAGTACTTC
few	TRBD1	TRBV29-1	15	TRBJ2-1	CSVDESRDRGNEQFF	TGCAGCGTGGACGAATCACGGGACAGGGGAAATGAGCAGTTCTTC
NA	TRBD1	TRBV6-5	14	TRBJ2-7	CASSSIRGLYEQYF	TGTGCCAGCAGTTCCATCAGGGGGCTCTACGAGCAGTACTTC
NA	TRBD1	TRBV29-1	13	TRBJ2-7	CSYRQGSAYEQYF	TGCAGCTACCGACAGGGGAGTGCGTACGAGCAGTACTTC
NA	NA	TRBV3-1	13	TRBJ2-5	CASSRKGVETQYF	TGTGCCAGCAGCCGGAAGGGAGTGGAGACCCAGTACTTC
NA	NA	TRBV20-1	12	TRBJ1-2	CSKDSPNYGYTF	TGCAGTAAGGACAGCCCTAACTATGGCTACACCTTC
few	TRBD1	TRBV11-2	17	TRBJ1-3	CASSLYRGRDSGNTIYF	TGTGCCAGCAGCCTTTACAGGGGACGCGACTCTGGAAACACCATATATTTT